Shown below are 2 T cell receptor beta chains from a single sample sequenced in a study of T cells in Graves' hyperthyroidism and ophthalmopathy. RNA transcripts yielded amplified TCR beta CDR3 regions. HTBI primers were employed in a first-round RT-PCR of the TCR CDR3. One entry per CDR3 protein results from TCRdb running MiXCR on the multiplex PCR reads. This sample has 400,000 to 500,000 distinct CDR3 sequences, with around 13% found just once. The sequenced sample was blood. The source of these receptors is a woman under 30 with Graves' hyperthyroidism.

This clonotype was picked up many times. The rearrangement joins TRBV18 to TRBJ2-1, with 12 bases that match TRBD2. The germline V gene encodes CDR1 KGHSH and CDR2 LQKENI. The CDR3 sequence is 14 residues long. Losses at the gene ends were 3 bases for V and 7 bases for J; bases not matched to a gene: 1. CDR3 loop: CASSPTSGSNEQFF. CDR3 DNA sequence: TGTGCCAGCTCACCGACTAGCGGGAGTAATGAGCAGTTCTTC.

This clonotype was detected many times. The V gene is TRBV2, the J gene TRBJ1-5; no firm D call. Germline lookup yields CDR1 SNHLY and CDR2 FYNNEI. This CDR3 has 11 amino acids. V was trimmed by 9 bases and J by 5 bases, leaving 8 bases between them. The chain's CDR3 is CASGTDQPQHF. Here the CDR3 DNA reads TGTGCCAGTGGAACAGATCAGCCCCAGCATTTT.